These T cell receptor beta chains were read from a single sample in a study of blood T cell repertoires in COVID-19. Some clones are missing from TCRdb's copy, which holds only in-frame ones; the method was immunoSEQ multiplex PCR. The data show hundreds of thousands of clones, approximately 78% seen once. Sample: PBMCs or T cells enriched from blood (not recorded which). All receptors come from a man aged 40-55 years who had been exposed to COVID-19. The CDR3 runs from the conserved cysteine through the conserved F or W. A D gene is named only where the DNA matches it firmly. A clone size is listed for some rows: how often the clone was seen (once, few, many), or a class if it is expanded.

D | J | size | V | CDR3 | DNA
. | TRBJ2-5 | . | TRBV6-5 | CASGRGFGETQYF | TGTGCCAGCGGGAGGGGGTTTGGTGAGACCCAGTACTTC
TRBD1 | TRBJ1-1 | once | TRBV15 | CATSTPPGGQQNTEAFF | TGTGCCACCAGCACCCCACCCGGGGGACAGCAGAACACTGAAGCTTTCTTT
. | TRBJ2-5 | . | TRBV5-1 | CASSSPGLQETQYF | TGCGCCAGCAGCTCACCGGGACTCCAGGAGACCCAGTACTTC
TRBD1 | TRBJ1-2 | . | TRBV10-3 | CAISEGTGSTF | TGTGCCATCAGTGAGGGGACAGGGAGCACCTTC
TRBD1 | TRBJ1-1 | . | TRBV6-6 | CASSLIGQANTEAFF | TGTGCCAGCAGTTTAATTGGACAGGCGAACACTGAAGCTTTCTTT
. | TRBJ1-1 | once | TRBV24-1 | CATPVATMQGFDGAFF | TGTGCCACCCCAGTGGCAACGATGCAGGGATTTGATGGAGCTTTCTTT
. | TRBJ1-1 | . | TRBV11-2 | CASRPVRGVNTEAFF | TGTGCCAGCAGGCCCGTGCGCGGTGTGAACACTGAAGCTTTCTTT
. | TRBJ2-3 | . | TRBV7-9 | CASSLFLNTDTQYF | TGTGCCAGCAGCTTATTTTTAAACACAGATACGCAGTATTTT
TRBD1 | TRBJ1-6 | . | TRBV6-6 | CASSTMEGAKNSPLHF | TGTGCCAGCAGCACTATGGAGGGGGCAAAAAATTCACCCCTCCACTTT
. | TRBJ2-7 | . | TRBV3-1/TRBV3-2 | CASSQVRRGEQYF | TGTGCCAGCAGCCAAGTGAGGCGGGGCGAGCAGTACTTC
. | TRBJ1-2 | . | TRBV18 | CASSPREGSNYGYTF | TGTGCCAGCTCACCCCGGGAGGGATCTAACTATGGCTACACCTTC
. | TRBJ2-4 | . | TRBV11-2 | CASSLDAWGVVKNIQYF | TGTGCCAGCAGCTTGGACGCCTGGGGGGTGGTCAAAAACATTCAGTACTTC
. | TRBJ2-5 | . | TRBV19 | CASSGMVATLRSSETQYF | TGTGCCAGTAGTGGAATGGTAGCAACGCTCCGTAGTTCAGAGACCCAGTACTTC
TRBD1 | TRBJ2-4 | . | TRBV29-1 | CSVNLDRVGNIQYF | TGCAGCGTTAATTTGGACAGGGTGGGGAACATTCAGTACTTC
TRBD1 | TRBJ1-1 | . | TRBV7-8 | CASSAGQGNTEAFF | TGTGCCAGCAGCGCCGGACAGGGGAACACTGAAGCTTTCTTT
TRBD1 | TRBJ1-5 | . | TRBV9 | CASSVGTGGQPQHF | TGTGCCAGCAGCGTAGGGACAGGTGGTCAGCCCCAGCATTTT
. | TRBJ1-4 | few | TRBV12-3/TRBV12-4 | CASSNNWEKLFF | TGTGCCAGCAGTAACAATTGGGAAAAACTGTTTTTT
. | TRBJ2-7 | . | TRBV9 | CASSVAPGVSGNSEQYF | TGTGCCAGCAGCGTAGCCCCAGGGGTTTCGGGTAACTCCGAGCAGTACTTC
. | TRBJ2-1 | . | TRBV29-1 | CSVATSTYEQFF | TGCAGCGTCGCAACTAGCACTTATGAGCAGTTCTTC
TRBD2 | TRBJ2-7 | . | TRBV9 | CASSVSSGNYEQYF | TGTGCCAGCAGCGTAAGTAGCGGGAATTACGAGCAGTACTTC
. | TRBJ2-7 | . | TRBV19 | CASSIGGSSYEQYF | TGTGCCAGTAGTATCGGGGGAAGCTCCTACGAGCAGTACTTC
. | TRBJ1-3 | . | TRBV18 | CASSPTGQRNTIYF | TGTGCCAGCTCACCAACGGGACAAAGAAACACCATATATTTT